The clone carrying this T cell receptor (beta chain) was recorded many times. The antigen is unknown. Germline CDR1 SGHDN, CDR2 FVKESK. Trimming stripped 4 bases from V and 6 bases from J, with 13 bases between. This CDR3 is 13 amino acids long. The sample originates from a study of regulatory T cells in long-lasting Graves disease. Notes on the study in general: Lower TCR diversity characterized persistent Graves' patients relative to newly diagnosed patients. Persistent patients had more shared public clonotypes (roughly 2,500) than new patients (roughly 940). It was in persistent disease that TRBV28, TRBJ1-2 and TRBJ2-5 were favored.

Time point described: newly diagnosed GD, antithyroid drugs for less than 3 months. The TCR library used RNA extracted from PBMCs. The TCR beta library used iRepertoire HTBI primers with Arm-PCR amplification of CDR3. MiXCR, applied by TCRdb to the multiplex PCR reads, yields one record per CDR3 protein. Counted here are roughly 260,000 distinct CDR3 sequences, under 20% occurring once; the ten biggest clones make up 12% to 15%. These data were also reused for a study on T cells in Graves' hyperthyroidism and ophthalmopathy. As that study records: Using the HTBI primer set, a first-round RT-PCR was run on the TCR CDR3.

This TCR derives from a woman in her twenties or thirties with Graves disease. J is TRBJ2-7 and V is TRBV14; D is possibly TRBD1 (5 bases). Sequences were derived from peripheral blood mononuclear cells (PBMCs), sampled at new diagnosis, from a patient treated with antithyroid drugs. In DNA form, the CDR3 reads TGTGCCAGCAGCCCCACAGGCATCATCGAGCAGTACTTC. This codes for CASSPTGIIEQYF. Variable domain in full (rest from reference TRBV14 and TRBJ2-7): EAGVTQFPSHSVIEKGQTVTLRCDPISGHDNLYWYRRVMGKEIKFLLHFVKESKQDESGMPNNRFLAERTGGTYSTLKVQPAELEDSGVYFCASSPTGIIEQYFGPGTRLTVT.